These 30 T cell receptor beta chains originate from one sample sequenced in a study of OX40 agonist ivuxolimab in advanced cancers. The library was obtained by the immunoSEQ multiplex PCR assay. The immuneACCESS repertoire file appears here via TCRdb, limited to in-frame rearrangements. These files lack a portion of the clones; in checked studies, under half of the deficit traces to unresolved V genes, and the cause of the others is not known. Here the sample has 55,000 to 90,000 clones; about nine tenths occur a single time. Over 2.5% of the sample goes to the ten largest clones. Specimen: CD4+ or CD8+ T cells sorted from blood, collected in a trial of the OX40 agonist ivuxolimab. All receptors derive from an adult with an advanced solid tumor such as melanoma, head and neck, liver or kidney cancer.

In regard to this clone: The junction and the germline gene differ at one end; a read error may be behind it. The V and J genes are TRBV6-6 and TRBJ2-7; perhaps D is TRBD1 or TRBD2 (5 bases each). Germline lookup yields CDR1 MNHNY and CDR2 SVGAGI (reference sequence). CDR3 length: 14 amino acids. The CDR3 sequence is CASSYGGPSYEQYF. DNA of the CDR3: TGTGCCAGCAGTTACGGGGGACCATCCTATGAGCAGTACTTC.

V and J are TRBV5-1 and TRBJ2-7; 8 bases align to TRBD1. CDR3 length equals 17 residues. Looked up from germline, CDR1 is SGHRS and CDR2 is YFSETQ. After removal of 0 bases from V and 9 bases from J, the junction contained 17 bases not matched to a gene. DNA for the CDR3: TGCGCCAGCAGCTTGGCGACAGGGGTGGGCCATACGAGCGGGCAGTACTTC. This gives the protein CASSLATGVGHTSGQYF.

V is TRBV5-1 and J is TRBJ1-4; 8 bases map to TRBD1. The junction had 3 bases not matched to a gene; V was cut back by 0 bases and J by 8 bases. Per germline, CDR1 SGHRS and CDR2 YFSETQ. The CDR3 spans 14 residues. The CDR3, as DNA: TGCGCCAGCAGCTTGGCACAGGGGGTGGAAAAACTGTTTTTT. It encodes CASSLAQGVEKLFF.

Details on this clone: One end of the junction does not line up with germline, which may come from a read error. This chain connects TRBV7-7 to TRBJ2-3; 13 nucleotides align to TRBD2. The CDR3 is made up of 14 amino acids. The germline V gene encodes CDR1 SSHAT and CDR2 FNYEAQ (reference sequence). The CDR3 loop is CASSLEGLAGTQYF. Here the CDR3 DNA reads TGTGCTAGCAGCTTAGAGGGACTAGCGGGGACGCAGTATTTT.

This clone was picked up a small number of times. The gene calls are TRBV7-9 and TRBJ2-2, with TRBD2 as a possible D gene (6 bases). The V gene lost 8 bases and the J gene lost 0 bases, with 10 bases spanning the gap. Germline V gene lookup returns CDR1 SEHNR and CDR2 FQNEAQ (reference sequence). The CDR3 has 14 amino acids. CDR3 in DNA: TGTGCCAGCGGACGCGGGACGAACACCGGGGAGCTGTTTTTT. The encoded protein is CASGRGTNTGELFF.

The chain has TRBV28 and TRBJ1-2; D is possibly TRBD1 (5 bases). This CDR3 spans 13 amino acids. CDR1 is MDHEN and CDR2 is SYDVKM in the germline V gene. The germline V and J ends were trimmed by 4 bases and 8 bases, with 14 bases remaining between them. Here the CDR3 reads CASSSHGGWGYTF. CDR3 nucleotide sequence: TGTGCCAGCAGTTCCCATGGGGGTTGGGGCTACACCTTC.

The gene calls are TRBV28 and TRBJ2-5; perhaps TRBD2 as D (6 bases). Germline V gene lookup returns CDR1 MDHEN and CDR2 SYDVKM. V gave up 2 bases and J gave up 5 bases, with 9 bases separating them. The CDR3 is 13 residues long. The CDR3 loop is CASSLPGGETQYF. The CDR3 coding sequence is TGTGCCAGCAGTTTACCAGGAGGGGAGACCCAGTACTTC.

There are a few counts of this clone. This chain links TRBV19 with TRBJ1-1; D is undetermined. The CDR3 is 14 residues long. V lost 4 bases and J lost 1, with 10 bases in between. Germline CDR1 is LNHDA and CDR2 is SQIVND (reference sequence). The CDR3 reads CASSTGIQNTEAFF. The DNA of the CDR3 is TGTGCCAGTAGTACGGGGATACAGAACACTGAAGCTTTCTTT.

The rearrangement uses TRBV9 and TRBJ1-1; D gene unclear. The CDR3 loop spans 12 amino acids. Trimming pared 0 bases from V and 10 bases from J, leaving 10 bases between. CDR1 and CDR2 from the germline V gene are SGDLS and YYNGEE. CDR3 amino acids: CASSVGNGRAFF. The CDR3 DNA reads TGTGCCAGCAGCGTAGGGAATGGTAGAGCTTTCTTT.

The chain joins TRBV7-2 to TRBJ2-7, with D tentatively TRBD1 or TRBD2 (6 bases each). V lost 5 bases and J lost 0, with 26 bases in between. There are 19 residues in the CDR3. The V gene's germline CDR1 is SGHTA and CDR2 FQGNSA. As DNA, the CDR3 is TGTGCCAGCAGCGGCTACGGGGGCTTACTTCAACGGCACTCCTACGAGCAGTACTTC. It encodes CASSGYGGLLQRHSYEQYF.

The CDR3 DNA is TGTGCCAGCAGCTTAATGGGGGCCCCTAATGAAAAACTGTTTTTT. This translates into CASSLMGAPNEKLFF. The chain joins TRBV7-2 to TRBJ1-4; weak D call: TRBD1 (6 bases). V lost 2 bases and J lost 3, with 10 bases in between. The CDR3 covers 15 residues. The V gene's germline CDR1 is SGHTA and CDR2 FQGNSA.

The chain employs TRBV28 and TRBJ1-1; D is unclear. CDR3 length: 14 amino acids. The V end lost 6 bases, the J end lost 3 bases, and 14 bases lay between the germline ends. CDR1 is MDHEN and CDR2 is SYDVKM in the germline V gene. Here the CDR3 reads CASRRRLSDTEAFF. The CDR3 region has the DNA TGTGCCAGCAGACGGCGACTTTCGGACACTGAAGCTTTCTTT.

The chain uses TRBV29-1 and TRBJ1-2; D is perhaps TRBD1 (6 bases). V dropped 7 bases and J dropped 7 bases, with 13 bases sitting between them. This CDR3 is 11 amino acids long. From germline, CDR1 is SQVTM and CDR2 ANQGSEA. CDR3 nucleotides: TGCAGCGCTCATAGGGGGGGTGGCTACACCTTC. Its translation is CSAHRGGGYTF.

V and J are TRBV11-2 and TRBJ1-2, with D perhaps TRBD1 (5 bases). Germline V gene sequence: CDR1 SGHAT, CDR2 FQNNGV. CDR3 length: 19 residues. V dropped 2 bases and J dropped 5 bases, with 27 bases sitting between them. The CDR3 loop is CASSLTGLGLIPEQYGYTF. DNA for the CDR3: TGTGCCAGCAGCTTAACTGGCCTGGGACTCATCCCGGAGCAATATGGCTACACCTTC. The whole variable domain, remainder taken from reference TRBV11-2 and TRBJ1-2, is EAGVAQSPRYKIIEKRQSVAFWCNPISGHATLYWYQQILGQGPKLLIQFQNNGVVDDSQLPKDRFSAERLKGVDSTLKIQPAKLEDSAVYLCASSLTGLGLIPEQYGYTFGSGTRLTVV.

The chain carries TRBV28 and TRBJ2-7, with 8 bases lining up with TRBD1. The trim removed 7 bases at V and 6 bases at J, leaving 11 bases unmatched. The germline CDR1 and CDR2 sequences are MDHEN and SYDVKM. The CDR3 has 14 residues. CDR3 nucleotides: TGTGCCAGCAAACCACCGGGACAGGATTTCGAGCAGTACTTC. It encodes CASKPPGQDFEQYF.

The V gene is TRBV6-5, the J gene TRBJ1-1; no clear D. The germline gives CDR1 MNHEY, CDR2 SVGAGI. V lost 6 bases to trimming and J lost 2 bases, with 10 bases between them. This CDR3 is 13 amino acids long. The CDR3 nucleotides read TGTGCCAGCAGGATGAGGCATAACACTGAAGCTTTCTTT. Translated: CASRMRHNTEAFF.

The CDR3 sequence: CASSFQTGTANQPQHF. The CDR3 region has the DNA TGTGCCAGCAGCTTTCAAACCGGGACTGCTAATCAGCCCCAGCATTTT. The chain carries TRBV7-8 and TRBJ1-5, with D possibly TRBD1 on 5 matching bases. The CDR3 is 16 amino acids. Germline V gene lookup returns CDR1 SGHVS and CDR2 FQNEAQ. Trimming took 3 bases from V and 4 from J, leaving 16 bases between them.

The genes are TRBV9 and TRBJ2-7; D is ambiguous. Trimming left V 4 bases short and J 4 bases short, with 15 bases between. Germline CDR1 is SGDLS and CDR2 is YYNGEE. The CDR3 is made up of 14 amino acids. CDR3 amino acids: CASSLAGGRYEQYF. CDR3 coding DNA: TGTGCCAGCAGCCTCGCCGGCGGCAGATACGAGCAGTACTTC.

The table lists this clone with a few counts. The chain's CDR3 is CASSLPRAGGNTIYF. DNA of the CDR3: TGCGCCAGCAGCTTGCCTCGGGCAGGAGGAAACACCATATATTTT. The gene calls are TRBV5-1 and TRBJ1-3; no reliable D call. Trimming shortened V by 1 base and J by 4 bases, and 12 bases separated the two germline ends. The V gene's germline CDR1 is SGHRS and CDR2 YFSETQ. CDR3 length: 15 amino acids.

This sequence joins TRBV19 and TRBJ1-1; D is ambiguous. CDR1 and CDR2 (germline): LNHDA, SQIVND (reference sequence). Trimming took 3 bases from V and 2 from J, leaving 7 bases between them. The CDR3 has 13 amino acids. The CDR3 reads CASSITANTEAFF. In DNA, the CDR3 is TGTGCCAGTAGTATCACAGCAAACACTGAAGCTTTCTTT.

The chain combines TRBV6-1 with TRBJ2-7, with TRBD2 identical over 7 bases. CDR1 and CDR2 from the germline V gene are MNHNS and SASEGT. V lost 2 bases, J lost 3 bases, and 16 bases stayed unmatched. This CDR3 region has 18 residues. The CDR3 DNA reads as TGTGCCAGCAGTGAAAGGCGGGGGACCTTCTTAAATAGCTACGAGCAGTACTTC. It codes for CASSERRGTFLNSYEQYF.

The rearrangement uses TRBV27 and TRBJ2-2, with D possibly being TRBD1 (7 bases). Trimming cost V 6 bases and J 3 bases, with 14 bases left between them. Germline values: CDR1 MNHEY, CDR2 SMNVEV (reference sequence). This CDR3 region has 15 residues. In nucleotides, the CDR3 is TGTGCCAGCAGGGGTCGCAGGGGGGACACCGGGGAGCTGTTTTTT. This translates into CASRGRRGDTGELFF.

The chain links TRBV28 to TRBJ1-2; weak D call: TRBD1 (6 bases). Trimming took off 7 bases at V and 4 bases at J, with 13 bases between the two ends. Germline V gives CDR1 MDHEN, CDR2 SYDVKM. The CDR3 runs to 13 residues. CDR3 region: CASTPGAPYGYTF. For the CDR3, the DNA is TGTGCCAGCACCCCAGGGGCCCCCTATGGCTACACCTTC.

V gene TRBV6-5 combines with J gene TRBJ1-4; D may be TRBD1 (6 bases). This CDR3 contains 13 residues. Germline CDR1 and CDR2: MNHEY and SVGAGI. V dropped 5 bases and J dropped 7 bases, with 11 bases sitting between them. CDR3 bases: TGTGCCAGCAGTCGGGACATCTCTGAAAAACTGTTTTTT. Translated, it gives CASSRDISEKLFF.

The rearrangement uses TRBV7-9 and TRBJ2-2; D not resolved. The ends were cut back, 1 base at V and 8 bases at J, with 17 bases in the middle. The V gene's germline CDR1 is SEHNR and CDR2 FQNEAQ (reference sequence). The CDR3 totals 16 residues. The CDR3 DNA sequence: TGTGCCAGCAGCTTAGATGTGGGCAACGTGGCGGGGGAGCTGTTTTTT. Amino acids: CASSLDVGNVAGELFF.

The chain uses TRBV7-2 and TRBJ1-5; perhaps TRBD1 as D (5 bases). V was shortened by 0 bases and J by 1 base, with 10 bases between the two germline ends. The CDR3 has 16 amino acids. Germline loops: CDR1 SGHTA, CDR2 FQGNSA. The CDR3 nucleotides are TGTGCCAGCAGCTTAGCCGCGGGGACGAGCAATCAGCCCCAGCATTTT. Its protein product is CASSLAAGTSNQPQHF.

This clone was recorded once. The chain carries TRBV6-6 and TRBJ1-2; 7 nucleotides line up with TRBD1. The germline V gene has CDR1 MNHNY and CDR2 SVGAGI (reference sequence). This CDR3 comprises 13 residues. J lost 9 bases, V lost 9 bases, and 13 bases had no gene match. The CDR3, as DNA: TGTGCCAGTAAAAGAGGGGGCGAGACGCGCTACACCTTC. Translating gives CASKRGGETRYTF.

The chain links TRBV30 to TRBJ2-2, with 7 bases that match TRBD1. Germline V gene lookup returns CDR1 GTSNPN and CDR2 SVGIG (reference sequence). The length of the CDR3 is 15 residues. V shed 1 base and J 1 base; nucleotides not matched to a gene: 3. CDR3 nucleotide sequence: TGTGCCTGGAGTGGAGACAGGGAGAACACCGGGGAGCTGTTTTTT. Residues: CAWSGDRENTGELFF.

This clone occurred a few times. The chain has TRBV28 and TRBJ2-7; D is possibly TRBD1 (6 bases). The CDR3 consists of 15 residues. The germline V gene encodes CDR1 MDHEN and CDR2 SYDVKM. Trimming took 8 bases from V and 2 from J, leaving 19 bases between them. CDR3 sequence (DNA): TGTGCCAGCGCCCAGCCCCAGGGGCGAGCCTACGAGCAGTACTTC. It is translated as CASAQPQGRAYEQYF.

This chain joins TRBV29-1 and TRBJ1-1; 7 bases match TRBD1. After removal of 7 bases from V and 3 bases from J, the junction contained 14 bases not matched to a gene. Per germline, CDR1 SQVTM and CDR2 ANQGSEA. The CDR3 is 15 residues long. CDR3 sequence reads: CSAAKPRQGDTEAFF. Here the CDR3 DNA reads TGCAGCGCCGCAAAGCCTCGACAGGGAGACACTGAAGCTTTCTTT.